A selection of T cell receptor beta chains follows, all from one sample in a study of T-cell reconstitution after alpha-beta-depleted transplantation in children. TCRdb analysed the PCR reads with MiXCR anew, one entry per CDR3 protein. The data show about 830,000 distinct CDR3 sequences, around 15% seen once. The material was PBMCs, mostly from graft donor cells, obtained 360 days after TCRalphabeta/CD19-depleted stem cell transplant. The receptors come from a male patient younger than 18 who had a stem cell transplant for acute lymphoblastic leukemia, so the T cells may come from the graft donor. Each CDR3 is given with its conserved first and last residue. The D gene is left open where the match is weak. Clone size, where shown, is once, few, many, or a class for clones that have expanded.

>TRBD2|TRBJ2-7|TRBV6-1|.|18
TGTGCCAGCAGTAGGGGAGGACTAGCGGGAGGCCCCTCCTACGAGCAGTACTTC
CASSRGGLAGGPSYEQYF
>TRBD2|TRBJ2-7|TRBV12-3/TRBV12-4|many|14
TGTGCCAGCAGTCCAACGGGACTAGCGTACGAGCAGTACTTC
CASSPTGLAYEQYF
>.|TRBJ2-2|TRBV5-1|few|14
TGCGCCAGCAGCTTGGGGACAGCCCCCGGGGAGCTGTTTTTT
CASSLGTAPGELFF
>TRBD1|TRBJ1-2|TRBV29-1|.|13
TGCAGCGCCTGGCGGACAGGAGAAAGGGGCTACACCTTC
CSAWRTGERGYTF
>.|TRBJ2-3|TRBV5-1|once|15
TGCGCCAGCAGCTTGGCCAGGGATGGGACAGATACGCAGTATTTT
CASSLARDGTDTQYF
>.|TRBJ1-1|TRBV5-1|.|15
TGCGCCAGCAGCTTGATAGCGGTCGAACGCGCTGAAGCTTTCTTT
CASSLIAVERAEAFF
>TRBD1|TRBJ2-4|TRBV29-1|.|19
TGCAGCGTATTCCCCACCCGGGGACAGGGCGAGGGAGCCAAAAACATTCAGTACTTC
CSVFPTRGQGEGAKNIQYF
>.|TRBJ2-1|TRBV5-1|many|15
TGCGCCAGCAGCTTGGTTCAGGGGACCTACAATGAGCAGTTCTTC
CASSLVQGTYNEQFF
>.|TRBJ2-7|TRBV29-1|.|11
TGCAGCGTCTCCGGGGGCCACGAGCAGTACTTC
CSVSGGHEQYF
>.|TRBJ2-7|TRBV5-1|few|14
TGCGCCAGCAGCAACGGGACGGCCGCCTACGAGCAGTACTTC
CASSNGTAAYEQYF
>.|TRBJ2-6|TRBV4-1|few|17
TGCGCCAGCAGCCGCTTTTCCCTCGCTGCCGGGGCCAACGTCCTGACTTTC
CASSRFSLAAGANVLTF
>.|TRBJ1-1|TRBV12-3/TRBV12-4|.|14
TGTGCCAGCAGTTTTAAGAGGGGGAACACTGAAGCTTTCTTT
CASSFKRGNTEAFF
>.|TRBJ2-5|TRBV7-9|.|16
TGTGCCAGCAGCTTAAAGGGGGGGCTAGCGTCACAGACCCAGTACTTC
CASSLKGGLASQTQYF
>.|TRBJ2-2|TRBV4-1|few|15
TGCGCCAGCAGCCGGGGGGCTCGGGACACCGGGGAGCTGTTTTTT
CASSRGARDTGELFF
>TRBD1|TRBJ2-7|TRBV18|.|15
TGTGCCAGCTCATTCAGACAGGGCCCATCCTACGAGCAGTACTTC
CASSFRQGPSYEQYF
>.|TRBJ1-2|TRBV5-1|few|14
TGCGCCAGCAGCTCCCGACAGGCGAACTATGGCTACACCTTC
CASSSRQANYGYTF
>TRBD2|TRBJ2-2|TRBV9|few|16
TGTGCCAGCAGGCCACCGGGACTAGCGGGAGTAGGGGAGCTGTTTTTT
CASRPPGLAGVGELFF
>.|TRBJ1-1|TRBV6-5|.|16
TGTGCCAGCAGCTACTATTTAGACCGTTGGTACACTGAAGCTTTCTTT
CASSYYLDRWYTEAFF
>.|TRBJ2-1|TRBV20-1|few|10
TGCAGTGCCCCCCCCAATGAGCAGTTCTTC
CSAPPNEQFF
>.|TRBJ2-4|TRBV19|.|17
TGTGCCAGTAGTGCGAGACCGGGACTTAGAGCCAAAAACATTCAGTACTTC
CASSARPGLRAKNIQYF
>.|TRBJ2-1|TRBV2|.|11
TGTGCCAGCAGTGGGGGTGGAGGGCAGTTCTTC
CASSGGGGQFF
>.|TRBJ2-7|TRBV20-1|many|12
TGCAGTGCTCCGGGACTCAACTACGAGCAGTACTTC
CSAPGLNYEQYF
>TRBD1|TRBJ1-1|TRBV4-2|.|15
TGTGCCAGCAGCCAAGATCCCGGGACAGCCCCAGAAGCTTTCTTT
CASSQDPGTAPEAFF
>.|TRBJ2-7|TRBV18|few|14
TGTGCCAGCTCTCCTTCGAGCGGCGCCTACGAGCAGTACTTC
CASSPSSGAYEQYF
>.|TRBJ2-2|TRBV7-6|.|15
TGTGCCAGCAGCCTAGTGGCCGTCTTTTCCGGGGAGCTGTTTTTT
CASSLVAVFSGELFF
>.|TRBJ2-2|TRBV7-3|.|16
TGTGCCAGCAGCTTAAAGCCCGACGGGGGAACCGGGGAGCTGTTTTTT
CASSLKPDGGTGELFF
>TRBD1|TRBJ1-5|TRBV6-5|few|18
TGTGCCAGCAGCTACGCCTGGACAGGGGGCGGAAACAATCAGCCCCAGCATTTT
CASSYAWTGGGNNQPQHF
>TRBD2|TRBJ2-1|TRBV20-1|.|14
TGCAGTCCCCGGCCGCTAGCGGGGTACAATGAGCAGTTCTTC
CSPRPLAGYNEQFF
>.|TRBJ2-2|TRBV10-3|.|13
TGTGCCATCAGTGCGGAGGGCACCGGGGAGCTGTTTTTT
CAISAEGTGELFF
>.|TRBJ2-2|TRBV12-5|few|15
TGTGCTAGTGCCCAAGGAGGATTGGGGACTGGGGAGCTGTTTTTT
CASAQGGLGTGELFF
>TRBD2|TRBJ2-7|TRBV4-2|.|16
TGTGCCAGCAGACCTTCGATGGCGGGAGGACTCTACGAGCAGTACTTC
CASRPSMAGGLYEQYF
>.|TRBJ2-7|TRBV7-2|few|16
TGTGCCAGCAGCCCATTGAGTGGCCCCGTGATCTACGAGCAGTACTTC
CASSPLSGPVIYEQYF